This TCR beta chain comes out of a study of long-term antiretroviral therapy in people with HIV. Investigators performed immunoSEQ version v3.0 at survey level. Measured with immunoSEQ multiplex PCR; TCRdb has only the in-frame clones, and not every one. The data show approximately 26,000 clones, 75% to 90% seen once. The clonotype comes from a man aged 35 to 55 with HIV. The sequencing here drew on unsorted PBMCs, taken 2.3 years after starting antiretroviral therapy.

CDR3 region: CASSPQGTGGREQYF. As DNA, the CDR3 is TGTGCCAGCTCACCCCAGGGGACAGGGGGCCGGGAGCAGTACTTC. The rearrangement uses TRBV18 and TRBJ2-7, with TRBD1 matching over 12 bases. This CDR3 region has 15 residues. The germline CDR1 and CDR2 sequences are KGHSH and LQKENI. V shed 3 bases and J 7 bases; nucleotides not matched to a gene: 7.